The clone carrying this TCR beta chain was detected a few times. The antigen is unknown. V shed 3 bases and J shed 0 bases, with 13 bases lying between them. The CDR3 length is 16 residues. This record comes from a study of identical twins. Study-level results: Rather than following the same donors, the conclusions depended on cross-sectional statistical analysis. Within beta out-of-frame sequences, the excess sharing observed between twins was weaker.

TCRdb re-analysed the 5' RACE reads in MiXCR, keeping a single row per CDR3 protein. Of 200,000 to 250,000 distinct CDR3 sequences in the sample, 10% to 13% were seen once. This clonotype was sampled from a man aged 50-60 years in good health. V is TRBV12-3 or TRBV12-4 and J is TRBJ2-3; D gene ambiguous. Sample: memory T cells sorted from blood. The CDR3 sequence: CASSFDPRRSTDTQYF. CDR3 DNA sequence: TGTGCCAGCAGTTTTGATCCACGCCGTAGCACAGATACGCAGTATTTT.